Below, one T cell receptor (beta chain) is given with its context. Its specificity is not known. The record originates from a study of T cells expressing NK-cell markers. Using the 5' RACE reads, TCRdb records one entry per CDR3 protein without DNA. The clone table shows some 410,000 distinct CDR3 sequences, with the ten largest holding less than 7.5%. Overall study results and limits: Dominant NKG2C+ clonotypes in 5 or 6 donors made up about 1.0-8% of CD8+ T cells. Clarity on HCMV specificity was lacking for the expanded NKG2C+ T cell clones.

The CDR3 spans 15 residues. Germline CDR1 is LGHDT and CDR2 is YNNKEL (reference sequence). This receptor was identified in a woman between 18 and 75 years old in good health. V gene TRBV3-1 combines with J gene TRBJ1-4. Input material: blood T cells: a sorted CD56 or NKG2C T cell subset, CD4+ or CD8+ T cells, or bulk PBMC T cells (not recorded which). Here the CDR3 reads CASSQEEALEEKLFF.